Listed below are T cell receptor beta chains from one sample, sequenced in a study of blood T cell repertoires in COVID-19. Data came from immunoSEQ multiplex PCR; TCRdb stores just in-frame clones and leaves some out. This table has 350,000 or so clones, about nine tenths appearing once. Sample: peripheral blood. These receptors were obtained from a woman in her 30s with COVID-19, enrolled during active disease. The CDR3 runs from the conserved cysteine through the conserved F or W. Each record gives: V gene, J gene, clone size, D gene, CDR3 DNA, CDR3 protein. The D gene is left open where the match is weak. Clone sizes are given selectively: once, few, many, or a class where the clone is expanded.

>TRBV7-9|TRBJ2-3|NA|NA
TGTGCCAGCAGCTTGGAGTTCCCGGGTACGCAGTATTTT
CASSLEFPGTQYF
>TRBV12-3/TRBV12-4|TRBJ1-6|NA|NA
TGTGCCAGCAGTTTGGAGGAAGATTCACCCCTCCACTTT
CASSLEEDSPLHF
>TRBV28|TRBJ1-3|NA|NA
TGTGCCAGCAGTTTATGGGGGGGCTCTGGAAACACCATATATTTT
CASSLWGGSGNTIYF
>TRBV30|TRBJ1-3|NA|NA
TGTGCCTGGAGTTCCGGGGTCGGAATACCGTCCGGAAACACCATATATTTT
CAWSSGVGIPSGNTIYF
>TRBV5-1|TRBJ1-1|NA|NA
TGCGCCAGCAGCTTGACAGGTGAAGCTTTCTTT
CASSLTGEAFF
>TRBV19|TRBJ1-1|NA|NA
TGTGCCAGTAGGTCAGGGAACACTGAAGCTTTCTTT
CASRSGNTEAFF
>TRBV2|TRBJ1-5|once|TRBD1
TGTGCCAGCACCCCTACAGGGGCTTTCAATCAGCCCCAGCATTTT
CASTPTGAFNQPQHF
>TRBV5-1|TRBJ1-4|NA|NA
TGCGCCAGCAGCTTGGCCGGTGCTAATGAAAAACTGTTTTTT
CASSLAGANEKLFF
>TRBV28|TRBJ1-5|NA|NA
TGTGCCAGCAGTTTACCCGGTCAGCCCCAGCATTTT
CASSLPGQPQHF
>TRBV7-9|TRBJ1-2|NA|TRBD1
TGTGCCAGCAGCGTGGACAGGGGAGACTACACCTTC
CASSVDRGDYTF
>TRBV11-3|TRBJ1-5|NA|TRBD1
TGTGCCAGCAGCATAGCGGGTGGGACAGTCAATCAGCCCCAGCATTTT
CASSIAGGTVNQPQHF
>TRBV19|TRBJ2-1|NA|TRBD1
TGTGCCAGTAGTACGACAGGGGGCTTGATAAATGAGCAGTTCTTC
CASSTTGGLINEQFF
>TRBV3-1/TRBV3-2|TRBJ1-3|NA|NA
TGTGCCAGCAGCCAAGCTAACTCTGGAAACACCATATATTTT
CASSQANSGNTIYF
>TRBV7-9|TRBJ1-1|NA|TRBD1
TGTGCCAGCAGCTTAATGGTTCGGGCAGGGGGAACTGAAGCTTTCTTT
CASSLMVRAGGTEAFF
>TRBV27|TRBJ2-1|NA|TRBD2
TGTGCCAGCAGTCCGGGACTAGCAGGGAATGAGCAGTTCTTC
CASSPGLAGNEQFF
>TRBV6-5|TRBJ2-1|NA|NA
TGTGCCAGCAGTTCGACGGACGGGAACTCCTACAATGAGCAGTTCTTC
CASSSTDGNSYNEQFF
>TRBV10-1|TRBJ1-6|NA|NA
TGCGCCAGCGGCCAAACGGGACTGCCCCTCCACTTT
CASGQTGLPLHF
>TRBV7-3|TRBJ1-3|few|NA
TGTGCCAGCAGCTTATCCGGGGGTTATGGAAACACCATATATTTT
CASSLSGGYGNTIYF
>TRBV24-1|TRBJ2-3|NA|TRBD2
TGTGCCACCAGTGATCCGGGGCGGGGGGCGGCAGATACGCAGTATTTT
CATSDPGRGAADTQYF
>TRBV5-6|TRBJ1-2|NA|TRBD1
TGTGCCAGCACCCTGGGAGGAGGGACAGATGGCTACACCTTC
CASTLGGGTDGYTF
>TRBV5-1|TRBJ2-2|NA|TRBD2
TGCGCCAGCAGCTTGGTAGCGGGTACCACCGGGGAGCTGTTTTTT
CASSLVAGTTGELFF
>TRBV12-5|TRBJ1-6|NA|NA
TGTGCTAGTGGTTTGGTAGGGGGTGAGCATTCACCCCTCCACTTT
CASGLVGGEHSPLHF
>TRBV6-5|TRBJ2-7|NA|NA
TGTGCCAGCACTGGGACTTATTCCTACGAGCAGTACTTC
CASTGTYSYEQYF
>TRBV7-8|TRBJ1-1|NA|NA
TGTGCCAGCAGCCATCCAGCGGGCGGGAACACTGAAGCTTTCTTT
CASSHPAGGNTEAFF
>TRBV7-8|TRBJ2-5|NA|NA
TGTGCCAGCAGCTTAAACCGTGGGGGCGGTTATCAAGAGACCCAGTACTTC
CASSLNRGGGYQETQYF
>TRBV7-9|TRBJ2-2|NA|NA
TGTGCCAGCAGCTTAGTTCGTTCCAACACCGGGGAGCTGTTTTTT
CASSLVRSNTGELFF
>TRBV2|TRBJ1-3|once|TRBD1
TGTGCCAGCAGTTACCGAGGACAGGCAACGACTGGAAACACCATATATTTT
CASSYRGQATTGNTIYF
>TRBV9|TRBJ1-1|once|NA
TGTGCCAGCAGCCCCAGCGGGACTGAAGCTTTCTTT
CASSPSGTEAFF
>TRBV16|TRBJ1-4|NA|TRBD1
TGTGCCAGCAGCCCCGACAGGGCTAAGGAAAAACTGTTTTTT
CASSPDRAKEKLFF
>TRBV12-3/TRBV12-4|TRBJ2-1|NA|NA
TGTGCCAGCAGTCCCCAAAATGAGCAGTTCTTC
CASSPQNEQFF
>TRBV4-3|TRBJ2-1|once|NA
TGCGCCAGCAGCCAAGCCTTTATTGACAATGAGCAGTTCTTC
CASSQAFIDNEQFF
>TRBV10-3|TRBJ1-1|NA|NA
TGTGCCATCAGTGATGTGGCAGAGAACACTGAAGCTTTCTTT
CAISDVAENTEAFF
>TRBV6-1|TRBJ2-2|NA|NA
TGTGCCAGCAGTGAATTCATAGGGGCGCGAACCGGGGAGCTGTTTTTT
CASSEFIGARTGELFF
>TRBV28|TRBJ1-2|NA|NA
TGTGCCAGCAGTTCGGCGGGACCGACATCCTATGGCTACACCTTC
CASSSAGPTSYGYTF
>TRBV27|TRBJ1-1|NA|NA
TGTGCCAGCAGTTCCCTAGGAGGGGCCGATAATGAAGCTTTCTTT
CASSSLGGADNEAFF
>TRBV9|TRBJ2-2|NA|NA
TGTGCCAGCAGCGTCGCGACCGGGGAGCTGTTTTTT
CASSVATGELFF
>TRBV5-1|TRBJ1-6|NA|NA
TGCGCCAGCAGCTTGGCCGGGGAGCCCGCTTTGTCACCCCTCCACTTT
CASSLAGEPALSPLHF
>TRBV27|TRBJ1-1|NA|TRBD1
TGTGCCAGCAGCCAAAGGGGCGACAGGGGGAATGAAGCTTTCTTT
CASSQRGDRGNEAFF
>TRBV7-8|TRBJ2-7|once|TRBD2
TGTGCCAGCAGCCCCCGACTAGCGGGGACGTCCTACGAGCAGTACTTC
CASSPRLAGTSYEQYF
>TRBV5-4|TRBJ1-6|NA|NA
TGTGCCAGCAGCCTTGACAGATCCCCCTATAATTCACCCCTCCACTTT
CASSLDRSPYNSPLHF
>TRBV12-3/TRBV12-4|TRBJ1-3|NA|NA
TGTGCCAGCAGTAGCATAGACACCATATATTTT
CASSSIDTIYF
>TRBV6-5|TRBJ1-1|few|TRBD1
TGTGCCAGCAGAGGGACAGGGGGAGGTATAGCTTTCTTT
CASRGTGGGIAFF
>TRBV5-1|TRBJ2-7|NA|NA
TGCGCCAGCAGCTTTGAACAGGGCCCTTACGAGCAGTACTTC
CASSFEQGPYEQYF
>TRBV30|TRBJ2-2|NA|TRBD2
TGTGCCTGGAGTCCTAGCGGGGGGAGCACCGGGGAGCTGTTTTTT
CAWSPSGGSTGELFF
>TRBV5-4|TRBJ1-2|NA|NA
TGTGCCAGCAGCTTCCCAGGCCCAAACTATGGCTACACCTTC
CASSFPGPNYGYTF
>TRBV3-1/TRBV3-2|TRBJ1-2|NA|NA
TGTGCCAGCAGCCAAGACATGTTCTATGGCTACACCTTC
CASSQDMFYGYTF